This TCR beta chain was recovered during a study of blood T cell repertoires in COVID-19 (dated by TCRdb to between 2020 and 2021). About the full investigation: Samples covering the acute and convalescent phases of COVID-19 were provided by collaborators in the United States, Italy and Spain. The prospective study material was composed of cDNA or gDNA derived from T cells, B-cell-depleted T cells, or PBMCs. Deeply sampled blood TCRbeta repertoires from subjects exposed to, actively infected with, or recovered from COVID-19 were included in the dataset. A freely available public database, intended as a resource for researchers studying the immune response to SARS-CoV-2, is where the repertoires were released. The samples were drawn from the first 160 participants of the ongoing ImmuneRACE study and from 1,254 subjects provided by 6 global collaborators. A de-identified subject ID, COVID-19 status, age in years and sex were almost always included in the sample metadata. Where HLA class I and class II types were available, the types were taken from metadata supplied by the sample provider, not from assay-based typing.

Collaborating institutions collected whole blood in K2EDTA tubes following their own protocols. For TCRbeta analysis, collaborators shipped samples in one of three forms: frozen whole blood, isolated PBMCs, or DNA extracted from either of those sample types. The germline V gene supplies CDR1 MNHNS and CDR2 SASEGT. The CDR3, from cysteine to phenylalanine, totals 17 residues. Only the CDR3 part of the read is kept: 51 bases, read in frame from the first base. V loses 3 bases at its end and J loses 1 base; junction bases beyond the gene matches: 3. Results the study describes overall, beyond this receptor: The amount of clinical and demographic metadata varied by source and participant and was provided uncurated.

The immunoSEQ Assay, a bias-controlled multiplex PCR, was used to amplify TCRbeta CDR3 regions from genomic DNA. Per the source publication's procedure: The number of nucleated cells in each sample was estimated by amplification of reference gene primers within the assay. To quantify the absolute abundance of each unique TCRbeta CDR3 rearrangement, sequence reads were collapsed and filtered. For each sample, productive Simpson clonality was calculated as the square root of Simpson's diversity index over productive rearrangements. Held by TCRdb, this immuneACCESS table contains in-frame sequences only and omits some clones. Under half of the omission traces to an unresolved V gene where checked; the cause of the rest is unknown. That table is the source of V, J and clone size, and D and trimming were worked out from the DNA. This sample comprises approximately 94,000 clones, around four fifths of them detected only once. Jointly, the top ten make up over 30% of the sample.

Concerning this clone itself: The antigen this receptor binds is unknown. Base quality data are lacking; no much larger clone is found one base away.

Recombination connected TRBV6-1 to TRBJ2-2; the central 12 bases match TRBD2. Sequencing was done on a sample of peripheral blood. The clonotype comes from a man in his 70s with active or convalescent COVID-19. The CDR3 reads CASSELAGGQNTGELFF. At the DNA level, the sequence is TGTGCCAGCAGTGAGCTAGCGGGGGGGCAGAACACCGGGGAGCTGTTTTTT.